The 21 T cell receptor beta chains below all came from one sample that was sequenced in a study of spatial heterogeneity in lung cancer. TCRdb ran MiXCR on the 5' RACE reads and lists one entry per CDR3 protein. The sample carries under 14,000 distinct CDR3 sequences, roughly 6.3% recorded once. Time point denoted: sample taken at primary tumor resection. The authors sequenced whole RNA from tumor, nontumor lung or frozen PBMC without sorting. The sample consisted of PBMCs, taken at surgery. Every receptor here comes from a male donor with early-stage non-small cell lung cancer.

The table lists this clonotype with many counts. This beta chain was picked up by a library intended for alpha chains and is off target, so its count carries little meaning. The CDR3 sequence: CATSLDTTNTDTQYF. The CDR3 region has the DNA TGTGCCACCAGCTTGGACACGACAAACACAGATACGCAGTATTTT. The V and J genes are TRBV15 and TRBJ2-3; D is perhaps TRBD1 (5 bases). V lost 5 bases to trimming and J lost 2 bases, with 14 bases between them. The CDR3 loop spans 15 amino acids. The germline V gene encodes CDR1 LNHNV and CDR2 YYDKDF (reference sequence).

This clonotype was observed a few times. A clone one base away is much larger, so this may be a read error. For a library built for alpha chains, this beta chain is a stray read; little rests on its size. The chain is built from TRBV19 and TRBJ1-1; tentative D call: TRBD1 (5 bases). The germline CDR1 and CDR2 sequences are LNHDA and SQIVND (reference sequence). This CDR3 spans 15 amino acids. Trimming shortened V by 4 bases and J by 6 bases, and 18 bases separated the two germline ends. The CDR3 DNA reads TGTGCCAGTAGTAGCCCCCAGGACATTGAATCTGAAGCTTTCTTT. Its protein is CASSSPQDIESEAFF.

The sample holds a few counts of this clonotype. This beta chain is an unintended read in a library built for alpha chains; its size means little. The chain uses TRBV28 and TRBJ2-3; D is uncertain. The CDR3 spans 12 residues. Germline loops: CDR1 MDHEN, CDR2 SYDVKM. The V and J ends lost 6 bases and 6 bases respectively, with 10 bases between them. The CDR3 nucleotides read TGTGCCAGCAGCGAGTACGCGGATACGCAGTATTTT. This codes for CASSEYADTQYF.

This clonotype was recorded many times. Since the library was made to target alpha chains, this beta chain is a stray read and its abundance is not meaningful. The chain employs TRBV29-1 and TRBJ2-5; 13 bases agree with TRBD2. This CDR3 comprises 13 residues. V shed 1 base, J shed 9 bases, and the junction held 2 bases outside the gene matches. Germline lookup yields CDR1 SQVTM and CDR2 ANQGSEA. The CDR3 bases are TGCAGCGTTGAAGGACTAGCGGGGGGTTCCCAGTACTTC. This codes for CSVEGLAGGSQYF.

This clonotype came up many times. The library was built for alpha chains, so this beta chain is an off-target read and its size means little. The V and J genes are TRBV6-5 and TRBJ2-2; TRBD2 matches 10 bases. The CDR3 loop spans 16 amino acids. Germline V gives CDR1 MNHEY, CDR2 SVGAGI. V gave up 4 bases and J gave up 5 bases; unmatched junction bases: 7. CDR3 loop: CASSSSGSERTGELFF. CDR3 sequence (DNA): TGTGCCAGCAGTTCTAGCGGGAGTGAGAGAACCGGGGAGCTGTTTTTT.

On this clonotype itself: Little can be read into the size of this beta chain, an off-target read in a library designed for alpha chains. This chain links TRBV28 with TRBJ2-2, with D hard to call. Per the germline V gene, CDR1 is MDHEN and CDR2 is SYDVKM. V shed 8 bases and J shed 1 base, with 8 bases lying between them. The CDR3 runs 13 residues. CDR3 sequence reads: CASHFGNTGELFF. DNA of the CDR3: TGTGCCAGCCATTTTGGGAACACCGGGGAGCTGTTTTTT.

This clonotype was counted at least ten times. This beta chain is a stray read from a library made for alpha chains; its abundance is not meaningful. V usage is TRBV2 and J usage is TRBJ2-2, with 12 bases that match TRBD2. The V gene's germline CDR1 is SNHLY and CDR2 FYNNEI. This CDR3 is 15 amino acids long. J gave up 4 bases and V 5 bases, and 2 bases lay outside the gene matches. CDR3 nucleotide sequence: TGTGCCAGCAGTAAGACTAGCGGGGGCACCGGGGAGCTGTTTTTT. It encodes CASSKTSGGTGELFF.

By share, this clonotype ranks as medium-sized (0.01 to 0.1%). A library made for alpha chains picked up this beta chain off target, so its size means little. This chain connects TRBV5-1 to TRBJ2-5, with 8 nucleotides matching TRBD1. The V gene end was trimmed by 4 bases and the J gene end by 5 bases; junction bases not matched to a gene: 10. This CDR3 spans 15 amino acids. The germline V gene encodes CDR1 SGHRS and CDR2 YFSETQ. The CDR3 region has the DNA TGCGCCAGCAGCAGCAGGGGGCTAAACGCGGAGACCCAGTACTTC. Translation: CASSSRGLNAETQYF.

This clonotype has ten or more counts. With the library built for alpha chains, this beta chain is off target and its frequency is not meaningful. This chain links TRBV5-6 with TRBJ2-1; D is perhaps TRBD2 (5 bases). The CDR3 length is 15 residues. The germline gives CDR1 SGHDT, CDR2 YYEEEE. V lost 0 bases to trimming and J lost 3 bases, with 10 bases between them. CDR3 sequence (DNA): TGTGCCAGCAGCTTGGTTCAAGCGGTCTACAATGAGCAGTTCTTC. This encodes CASSLVQAVYNEQFF. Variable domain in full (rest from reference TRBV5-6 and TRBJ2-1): DAGVTQSPTHLIKTRGQQVTLRCSPKSGHDTVSWYQQALGQGPQFIFQYYEEEERQRGNFPDRFSGHQFPNYSSELNVNALLLGDSALYLCASSLVQAVYNEQFFGPGTRLTVL.

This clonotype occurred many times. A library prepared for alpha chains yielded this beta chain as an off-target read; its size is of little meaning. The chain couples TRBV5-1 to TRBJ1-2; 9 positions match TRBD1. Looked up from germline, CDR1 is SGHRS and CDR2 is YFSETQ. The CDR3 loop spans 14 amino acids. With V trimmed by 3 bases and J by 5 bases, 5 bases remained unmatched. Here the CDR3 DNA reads TGCGCCAGCAGCTCTTTACAGGGGGCTTATGGCTACACCTTC. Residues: CASSSLQGAYGYTF. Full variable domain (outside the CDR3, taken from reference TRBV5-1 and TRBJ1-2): KAGVTQTPRYLIKTRGQQVTLSCSPISGHRSVSWYQQTPGQGLQFLFEYFSETQRNKGNFPGRFSGRQFSNSRSEMNVSTLELGDSALYLCASSSLQGAYGYTFGSGTRLTVV.

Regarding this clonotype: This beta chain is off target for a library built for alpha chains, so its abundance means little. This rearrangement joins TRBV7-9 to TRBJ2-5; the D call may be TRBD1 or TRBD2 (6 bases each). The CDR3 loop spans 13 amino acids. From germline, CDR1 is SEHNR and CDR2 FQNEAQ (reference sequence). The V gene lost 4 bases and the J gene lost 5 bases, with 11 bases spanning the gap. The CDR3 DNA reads TGTGCCAGCAGCTGGGGGGCCCGGGAGACCCAGTACTTC. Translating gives CASSWGARETQYF.

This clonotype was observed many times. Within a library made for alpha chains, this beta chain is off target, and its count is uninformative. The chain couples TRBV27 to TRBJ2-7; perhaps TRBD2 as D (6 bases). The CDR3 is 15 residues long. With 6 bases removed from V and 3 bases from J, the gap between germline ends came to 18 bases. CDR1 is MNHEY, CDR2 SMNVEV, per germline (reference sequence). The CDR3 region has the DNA TGTGCCAGCAGAGAAGGGGCGGGGAGCGGCTACGAGCAGTACTTC. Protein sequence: CASREGAGSGYEQYF.

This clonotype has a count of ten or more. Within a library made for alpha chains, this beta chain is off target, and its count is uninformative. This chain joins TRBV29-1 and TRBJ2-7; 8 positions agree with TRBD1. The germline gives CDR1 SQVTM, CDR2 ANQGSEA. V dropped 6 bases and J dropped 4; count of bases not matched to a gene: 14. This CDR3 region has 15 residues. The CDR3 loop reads CSVESETGVGYEQYF. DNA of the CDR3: TGCAGCGTGGAAAGCGAGACAGGGGTAGGATACGAGCAGTACTTC.

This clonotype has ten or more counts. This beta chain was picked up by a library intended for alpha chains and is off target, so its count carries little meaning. The CDR3 spells CASSLTRDRFYEQYF. In DNA, the CDR3 is TGTGCCAGCAGTTTAACCCGGGACAGATTTTACGAGCAGTACTTC. V gene TRBV28 combines with J gene TRBJ2-7; 7 bases match TRBD1. The CDR3 extends over 15 amino acids. V dropped 2 bases and J dropped 4; count of bases not matched to a gene: 8. CDR1 and CDR2 from the germline V gene are MDHEN and SYDVKM.

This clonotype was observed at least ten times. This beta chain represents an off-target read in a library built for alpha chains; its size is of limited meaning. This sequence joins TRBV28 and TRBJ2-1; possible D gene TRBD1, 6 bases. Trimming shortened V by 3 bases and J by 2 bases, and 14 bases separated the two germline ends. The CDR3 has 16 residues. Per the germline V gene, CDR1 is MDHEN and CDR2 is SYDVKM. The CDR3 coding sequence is TGTGCCAGCAGTTTGCCCTTGACAGGACCCTACAATGAGCAGTTCTTC. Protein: CASSLPLTGPYNEQFF.

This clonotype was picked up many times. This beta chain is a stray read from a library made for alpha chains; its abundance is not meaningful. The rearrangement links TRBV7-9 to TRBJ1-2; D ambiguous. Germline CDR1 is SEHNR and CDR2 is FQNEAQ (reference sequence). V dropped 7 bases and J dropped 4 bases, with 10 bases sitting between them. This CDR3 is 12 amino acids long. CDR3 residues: CASIGQTYGYTF. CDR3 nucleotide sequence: TGTGCCAGCATCGGCCAGACCTATGGCTACACCTTC.

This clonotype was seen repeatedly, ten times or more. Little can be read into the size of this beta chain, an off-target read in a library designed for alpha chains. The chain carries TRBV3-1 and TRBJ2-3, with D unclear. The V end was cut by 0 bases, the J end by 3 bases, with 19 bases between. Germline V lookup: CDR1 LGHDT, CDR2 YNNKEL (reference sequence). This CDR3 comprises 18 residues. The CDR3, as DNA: TGTGCCAGCAGCCAAGAAGCACCCGATAGCCCCCAAACAGATACGCAGTATTTT. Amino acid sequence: CASSQEAPDSPQTDTQYF.

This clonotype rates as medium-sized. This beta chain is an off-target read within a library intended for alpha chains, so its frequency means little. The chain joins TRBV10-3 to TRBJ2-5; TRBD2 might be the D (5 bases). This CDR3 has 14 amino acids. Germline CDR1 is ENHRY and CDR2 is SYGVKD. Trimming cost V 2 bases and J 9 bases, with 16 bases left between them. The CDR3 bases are TGTGCCATCAGTGAGGGTGGCATAGGGAGACCCCAGTACTTC. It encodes CAISEGGIGRPQYF.

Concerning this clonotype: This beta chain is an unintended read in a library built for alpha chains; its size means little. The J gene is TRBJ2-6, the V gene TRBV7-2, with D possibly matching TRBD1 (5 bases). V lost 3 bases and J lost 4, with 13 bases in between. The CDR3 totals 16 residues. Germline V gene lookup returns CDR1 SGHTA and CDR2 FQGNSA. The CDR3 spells CASSFLLGQGANVLTF. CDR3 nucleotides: TGTGCCAGCAGCTTTCTTTTGGGGCAAGGGGCCAACGTCCTGACTTTC.

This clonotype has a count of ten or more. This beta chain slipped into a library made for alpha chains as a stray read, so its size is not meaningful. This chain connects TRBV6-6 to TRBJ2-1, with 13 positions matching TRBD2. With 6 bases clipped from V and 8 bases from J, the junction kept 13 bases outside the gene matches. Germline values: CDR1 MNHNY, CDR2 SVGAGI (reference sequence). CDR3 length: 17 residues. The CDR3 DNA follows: TGTGCCAGCAGCCCTGGACTAGCGGGGGCCGGGGGATATGAGCAGTTCTTC. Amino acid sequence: CASSPGLAGAGGYEQFF.

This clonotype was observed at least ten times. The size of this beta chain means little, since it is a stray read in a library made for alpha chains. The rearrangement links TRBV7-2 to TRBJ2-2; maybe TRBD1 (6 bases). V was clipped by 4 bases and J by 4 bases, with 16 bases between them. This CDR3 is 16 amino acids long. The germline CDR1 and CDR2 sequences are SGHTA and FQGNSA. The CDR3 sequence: CASSSSGQSRTGELFF. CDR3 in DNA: TGTGCCAGCAGCTCGAGCGGACAGTCCCGCACCGGGGAGCTGTTTTTT.